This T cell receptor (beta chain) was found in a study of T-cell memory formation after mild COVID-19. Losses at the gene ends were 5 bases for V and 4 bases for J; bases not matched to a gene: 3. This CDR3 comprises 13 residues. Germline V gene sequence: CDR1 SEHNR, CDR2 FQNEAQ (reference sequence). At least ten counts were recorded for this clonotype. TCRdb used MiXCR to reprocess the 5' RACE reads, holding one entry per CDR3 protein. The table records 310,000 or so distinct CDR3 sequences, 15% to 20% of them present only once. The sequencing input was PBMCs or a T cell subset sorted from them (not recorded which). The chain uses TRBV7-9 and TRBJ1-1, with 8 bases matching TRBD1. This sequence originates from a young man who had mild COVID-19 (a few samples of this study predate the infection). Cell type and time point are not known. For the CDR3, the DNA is TGTGCCAGCAGCGGACAGGGAGGCACTGAAGCTTTCTTT. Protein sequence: CASSGQGGTEAFF.